Described below is a single T cell receptor beta chain sequence and its context. The table came from immunoSEQ multiplex PCR; TCRdb's copy has only in-frame clones and leaves some out. The table has 75,000 or so clones, less than 90% seen once. The sample originates from a study of blood T cell repertoires in COVID-19. The CDR3 runs to 17 residues. CDR1 and CDR2 from the germline V gene are SGHDN and FVKESK. The V gene end was trimmed by 1 base and the J gene end by 5 bases; junction bases not matched to a gene: 13. The TCR was taken from a woman of 80 years or more with acute or convalescent COVID-19. V usage is TRBV14 and J usage is TRBJ2-5; 7 bases map to TRBD2. The sample was peripheral blood. Here the CDR3 reads CASSQVRLAWTRETQYF. CDR3 nucleotides: TGTGCCAGCAGCCAAGTCCGACTAGCCTGGACTCGGGAGACCCAGTACTTC.